This T cell receptor (beta chain) was sequenced in a study of blood T cells in healthy people across ages. Study observations and caveats: Age brought a roughly linear fall in TCR beta diversity measured per million T cells. Investigators treated diversity estimates from one million T cells as underestimates.

Of note for this clonotype: What it binds is not known.

Primers used in a second PCR of roughly 6 to 11 cycles were a sample-barcoded 5' primer and a J-beta primer mix. TCRdb re-derived calls from the 5' RACE reads in MiXCR, one entry per CDR3 protein. In the table there are around 700,000 distinct CDR3 sequences, approximately 25% of which are singletons. Trimming cost V 3 bases and J 7 bases, with 9 bases left between them. Germline CDR1 is LGHNT and CDR2 is FRNRAP. This CDR3 has 12 residues. These data are also associated with another study on T cells of mothers and their children.

This TCR came from a boy younger than 18 in good health. This rearrangement joins TRBV12-5 to TRBJ2-5; no definite D call. Input material: blood. The CDR3 region has the DNA TGTGCTAGTGGTTTCGGAGTCGTGACCCAGTACTTC. Protein sequence: CASGFGVVTQYF.